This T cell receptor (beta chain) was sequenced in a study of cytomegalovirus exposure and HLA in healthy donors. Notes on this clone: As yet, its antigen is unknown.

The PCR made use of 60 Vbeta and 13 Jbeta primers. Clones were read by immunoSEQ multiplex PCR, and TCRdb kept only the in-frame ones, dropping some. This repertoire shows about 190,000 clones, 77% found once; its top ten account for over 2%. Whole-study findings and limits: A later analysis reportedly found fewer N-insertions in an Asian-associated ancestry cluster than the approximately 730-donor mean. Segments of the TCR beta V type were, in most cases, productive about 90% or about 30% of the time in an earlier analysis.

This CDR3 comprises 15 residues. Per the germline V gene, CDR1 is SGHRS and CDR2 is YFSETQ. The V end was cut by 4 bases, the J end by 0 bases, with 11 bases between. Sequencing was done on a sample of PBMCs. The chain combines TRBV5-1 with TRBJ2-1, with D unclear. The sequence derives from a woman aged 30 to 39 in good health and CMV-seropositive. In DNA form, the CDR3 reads TGCGCCAGCAGCAGCTCAGGTAGCTCCTACAATGAGCAGTTCTTC. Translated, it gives CASSSSGSSYNEQFF.